A single sample is the source of the 9 T cell receptor beta chains below, sequenced in a study of blood T cell repertoires in COVID-19. This table comes from immunoSEQ multiplex PCR, and its TCRdb copy is limited to in-frame clones, with some not included. In the table there are about 82,000 clones, around 88% of which are singletons. The material sequenced was peripheral blood. The receptors shown here come from a woman aged 60-75 years with acute or convalescent COVID-19.

CDR3: CASSAGTPFTGELFF. The CDR3 DNA follows: TGTGCCAGCAGTGCCGGGACTCCTTTCACCGGGGAGCTGTTTTTT. The chain combines TRBV9 with TRBJ2-2; D is possibly TRBD2 (6 bases). The CDR3 sequence is 15 residues long. Between the trimmed V and J ends, which lost 5 bases and 4 bases, there was a span of 15 bases. The germline gives CDR1 SGDLS, CDR2 YYNGEE.

This chain joins TRBV29-1 and TRBJ1-1; D unresolved. V lost 7 bases and J 0 bases, leaving 18 bases between the germline ends. Germline assignment: CDR1 SQVTM and CDR2 ANQGSEA. The CDR3 sequence is 15 residues long. This CDR3 reads CSARGETGMNTEAFF. Here the CDR3 DNA reads TGCAGCGCGCGTGGGGAGACCGGAATGAACACTGAAGCTTTCTTT.

In DNA form, the CDR3 reads TGCAGCGTCGGACCGGGACTGAGGGCTGAAGCTTTCTTT. As protein: CSVGPGLRAEAFF. This rearrangement joins TRBV29-1 to TRBJ1-1, with TRBD1 as a possible D gene (5 bases). CDR3 length: 13 amino acids. Trimming took 6 bases from V and 6 from J, leaving 17 bases between them. Germline V gene data show CDR1 as SQVTM and CDR2 as ANQGSEA.

The chain joins TRBV11-2 to TRBJ2-1, with D possibly TRBD2 on 6 matching bases. Trimming pared 1 base from V and 6 bases from J, leaving 19 bases between. This CDR3 has 17 amino acids. Looked up from germline, CDR1 is SGHAT and CDR2 is FQNNGV. CDR3 DNA sequence: TGTGCCAGCAGCTTAGGGCCGATTAGGTCGCGGGGCAATGAGCAGTTCTTC. As protein: CASSLGPIRSRGNEQFF.

This clone has a single count. The chain uses TRBV7-3 and TRBJ2-1; 8 bases align to TRBD1. V was pared by 0 bases and J by 3 bases, with 7 bases of the junction left unmatched. The CDR3 runs 17 residues. Germline V gives CDR1 SGHTA, CDR2 FQGTGA. CDR3 in amino acids: CASSLTWARGRYNEQFF. CDR3 coding DNA: TGTGCCAGCAGCTTAACGTGGGCCAGGGGGCGCTACAATGAGCAGTTCTTC. The entire variable domain, with the rest obtained from reference TRBV7-3 and TRBJ2-1, is as follows: GAGVSQTPSNKVTEKGKYVELRCDPISGHTALYWYRQSLGQGPEFLIYFQGTGAADDSGLPNDRFFAVRPEGSVSTLKIQRTERGDSAVYLCASSLTWARGRYNEQFFGPGTRLTVL.

The rearrangement joins TRBV7-9 to TRBJ1-2; 7 bases are a match to TRBD1. With 1 base clipped from V and 5 bases from J, the junction kept 4 bases outside the gene matches. Per germline, CDR1 SEHNR and CDR2 FQNEAQ (reference sequence). CDR3 size: 14 residues. CDR3 region: CASSLVDRRYGYTF. The CDR3 nucleotides read TGTGCCAGCAGCTTAGTGGACAGGCGATATGGCTACACCTTC.

This sequence joins TRBV5-1 and TRBJ1-5; a possible D gene is TRBD1 (6 bases). The CDR3 has 16 residues. V was pared by 2 bases and J by 6 bases, with 18 bases between. Germline CDR1 is SGHRS and CDR2 is YFSETQ. CDR3 nucleotides: TGCGCCAGCAGCTTAGGGGACCTTAACAGGGCTCAGCCCCAGCATTTT. It is translated as CASSLGDLNRAQPQHF.

This clone was seen a few times. The gene calls are TRBV19 and TRBJ2-2; D not certain. Germline V lookup: CDR1 LNHDA, CDR2 SQIVND (reference sequence). This CDR3 region has 15 residues. The germline V and J ends were trimmed by 7 bases and 6 bases, with 18 bases remaining between them. CDR3 protein: CASIPFKTWPGELFF. Written as DNA, the CDR3 is TGTGCCAGTATCCCATTTAAAACCTGGCCCGGGGAGCTGTTTTTT.

The chain links TRBV25-1 to TRBJ2-1; 9 bases agree with TRBD1. Trimming removed 3 bases from V and 5 bases from J; junction bases left unmatched: 11. Germline V CDR1 and CDR2: MGHDK, SYGVNS. The CDR3 is 17 amino acids. The chain's CDR3 is CASSDSPDRGSDNEQFF. CDR3 nucleotide sequence: TGTGCCAGCAGTGATTCCCCCGACAGGGGGAGCGACAATGAGCAGTTCTTC.